These T cell receptor beta chains were read from a single sample in a study of human T cells and chemical hapten exposure. TCRdb re-called the RACE reads through MiXCR, storing one row per CDR3 protein. The data contain about 82,000 distinct CDR3 sequences, approximately 12% of them singletons. The sequencing here drew on whole blood, taken in connection with sensitization to the hapten diphenylcyclopropenone (DPC). The receptors originated from a woman between 45 and 60 years old with alopecia areata. Some clones in this sample may be carry-over from other donors' samples. Each CDR3 is given with its conserved first and last residue. The order of the fields is clone size, D gene, V gene, J gene, CDR3 protein, CDR3 DNA. The D gene is left open where the match is weak. Clone size, where shown, is once, few, many, or a class for clones that have expanded.

.	TRBD1	TRBV11-2	TRBJ2-6	CASSRPGGAGANVLTF	TGTGCCAGCAGCCGTCCAGGGGGTGCTGGGGCCAACGTCCTGACTTTC
.	TRBD1	TRBV3-1	TRBJ2-7	CASSQWDRTYEQYF	TGTGCCAGCAGCCAGTGGGACAGAACCTACGAGCAGTACTTC
many	.	TRBV6-2/TRBV6-3	TRBJ2-7	CASITLRSGLYEQYF	TGTGCCAGCATTACCCTAAGGAGTGGGCTGTACGAGCAGTACTTC
many	.	TRBV20-1	TRBJ1-2	CSANSRKGGGYTF	TGCAGTGCTAATTCCAGAAAAGGAGGTGGCTACACCTTC
.	TRBD1	TRBV6-2/TRBV6-3	TRBJ1-1	CASRDRGYTEAFF	TGTGCCAGCAGAGACAGGGGGTACACTGAAGCTTTCTTT
many	.	TRBV11-1	TRBJ2-5	CASSRPVQETQYF	TGTGCCAGCAGCCGCCCGGTACAAGAGACCCAGTACTTC
many	TRBD1	TRBV12-3/TRBV12-4	TRBJ2-7	CASGTRTGGYEQYF	TGTGCCAGCGGTACAAGGACAGGGGGATACGAGCAGTACTTC
few	TRBD1	TRBV7-2	TRBJ1-5	CASSLALTGVQPQHF	TGTGCCAGCAGCTTAGCGCTGACAGGGGTTCAGCCCCAGCATTTT
many	.	TRBV12-3/TRBV12-4	TRBJ1-1	CASSSTDGNTEAFF	TGTGCCAGCAGTTCCACGGACGGGAACACTGAAGCTTTCTTT
many	TRBD2	TRBV11-3	TRBJ2-1	CASSKAGGTKGRQFF	TGTGCCAGCAGTAAGGCGGGGGGGACTAAAGGGCGCCAGTTCTTC
few	TRBD1	TRBV5-4	TRBJ2-5	CASSRDREYQETQYF	TGTGCCAGCAGCCGGGACAGGGAGTACCAAGAGACCCAGTACTTC
many	TRBD1	TRBV6-5	TRBJ1-1	CASSRWDRGLTEAFF	TGTGCCAGCAGTCGTTGGGACAGGGGGCTTACTGAAGCTTTCTTT
.	.	TRBV15	TRBJ2-3	CATSRAADTQYF	TGTGCCACCAGCAGAGCCGCAGATACGCAGTATTTT
many	TRBD1	TRBV18	TRBJ1-4	CASSPDRVEKLFF	TGTGCCAGCTCACCGGACAGGGTAGAAAAACTGTTTTTT
few	TRBD1	TRBV7-3	TRBJ2-7	CASSDRTGFHEQYF	TGTGCCAGCAGCGACCGGACAGGGTTCCACGAGCAGTACTTC
.	TRBD2	TRBV7-7	TRBJ2-5	CASSLASGRIETQYF	TGTGCCAGCAGCTTGGCTAGCGGGAGAATTGAGACCCAGTACTTC
many	.	TRBV7-9	TRBJ1-6	CASSLIAGGANSPLHF	TGTGCCAGCAGCTTAATCGCCGGGGGAGCTAATTCACCCCTCCACTTT
many	.	TRBV3-1	TRBJ1-1	CASRFQGLNTEAFF	TGTGCCAGCAGATTCCAGGGATTGAACACTGAAGCTTTCTTT
.	TRBD1	TRBV28	TRBJ1-1	CASISSLGQMNTEAFF	TGTGCCAGCATCTCTTCCTTGGGACAGATGAACACTGAAGCTTTCTTT
few	TRBD1	TRBV12-3/TRBV12-4	TRBJ1-2	CASRKTGTANGYTF	TGTGCCAGCAGGAAAACCGGGACAGCAAATGGCTACACCTTC
.	TRBD1	TRBV7-2	TRBJ1-2	CASIRDRQNYGYTF	TGTGCCAGCATCCGGGACAGACAAAACTATGGCTACACCTTC
.	.	TRBV7-9	TRBJ2-2	CASSLAENTGELFF	TGTGCCAGCAGCTTAGCAGAGAACACCGGGGAGCTGTTTTTT
.	TRBD2	TRBV30	TRBJ2-2	CAWSDRPGTSGGELFF	TGTGCCTGGAGCGACCGTCCCGGGACTAGTGGCGGGGAGCTGTTTTTT
.	.	TRBV28	TRBJ2-7	CASSSGGYEQYF	TGTGCCAGCAGCTCAGGGGGGTACGAGCAGTACTTC
many	.	TRBV6-6	TRBJ1-2	CASRVTGTYGYTF	TGTGCCAGCAGGGTTACAGGGACCTATGGCTACACCTTC
many	.	TRBV7-2	TRBJ2-1	CASGSSYNEQFF	TGTGCCAGCGGTAGCTCCTACAATGAGCAGTTCTTC
.	.	TRBV27	TRBJ1-1	CASSFQPSNTEAFF	TGTGCCAGCAGTTTTCAGCCTTCGAACACTGAAGCTTTCTTT
many	TRBD1	TRBV7-9	TRBJ1-6	CASSKLQGANSPLHF	TGTGCCAGCAGCAAGCTTCAGGGGGCTAATTCACCCCTCCACTTT